Reported below is one TCR gamma chain. This entry belongs to a study of gamma-delta chains in newborns, infants, children. Study in general: Polyclonal expansion of innate γδ T cells after birth follows microbial exposure.

This CDR3 is 16 amino acids long. TCRdb reran clone calling via CATT on the reads. Counted here are about 580 gamma-chain clones, over 65% occurring once; the ten biggest clones make up around 33%. No V gene was called, though TRGJP was called as the J gene. The sequenced sample was blood. This TCR was sampled from a child who was a newborn, infant or young child, either healthy, febrile or measles-vaccinated (not recorded which). CDR3 sequence reads: CALWEFQELGKKIKVF. The CDR3 coding sequence is TGTGCCTTGTGGGAGTTTCAAGAGTTGGGCAAAAAAATCAAGGTATTT.